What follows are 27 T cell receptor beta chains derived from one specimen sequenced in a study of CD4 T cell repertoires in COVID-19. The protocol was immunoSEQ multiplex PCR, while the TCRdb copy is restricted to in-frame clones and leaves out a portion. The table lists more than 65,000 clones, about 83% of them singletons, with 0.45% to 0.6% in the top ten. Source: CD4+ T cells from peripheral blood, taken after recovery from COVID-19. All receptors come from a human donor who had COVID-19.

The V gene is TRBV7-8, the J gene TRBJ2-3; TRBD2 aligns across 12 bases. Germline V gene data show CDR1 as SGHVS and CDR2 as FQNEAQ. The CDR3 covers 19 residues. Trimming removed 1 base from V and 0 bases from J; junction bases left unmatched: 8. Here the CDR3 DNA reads TGTGCCAGCAGCTTAGAGGGGTCAGGACTAGCGGGGAGCACAGATACGCAGTATTTT. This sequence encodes CASSLEGSGLAGSTDTQYF.

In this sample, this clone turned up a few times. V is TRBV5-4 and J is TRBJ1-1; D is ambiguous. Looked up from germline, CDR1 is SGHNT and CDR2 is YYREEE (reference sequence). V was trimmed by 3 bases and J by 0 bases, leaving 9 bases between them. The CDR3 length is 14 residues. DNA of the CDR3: TGTGCCAGCAGCTGGTTTGGGATGAACACTGAAGCTTTCTTT. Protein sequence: CASSWFGMNTEAFF.

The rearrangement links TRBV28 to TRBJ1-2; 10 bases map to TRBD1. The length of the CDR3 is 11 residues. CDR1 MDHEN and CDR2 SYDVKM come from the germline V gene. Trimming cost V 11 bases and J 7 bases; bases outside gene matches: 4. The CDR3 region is CAGQGVGGYTF. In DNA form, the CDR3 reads TGTGCCGGACAGGGGGTAGGTGGCTACACCTTC.

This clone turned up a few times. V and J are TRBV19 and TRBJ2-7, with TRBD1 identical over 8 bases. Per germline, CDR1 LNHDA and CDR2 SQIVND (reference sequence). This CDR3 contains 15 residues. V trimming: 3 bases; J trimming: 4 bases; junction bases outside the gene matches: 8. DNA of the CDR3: TGTGCCAGTAGTATGATAGGGGGACAGGATTACGAGCAGTACTTC. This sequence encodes CASSMIGGQDYEQYF.

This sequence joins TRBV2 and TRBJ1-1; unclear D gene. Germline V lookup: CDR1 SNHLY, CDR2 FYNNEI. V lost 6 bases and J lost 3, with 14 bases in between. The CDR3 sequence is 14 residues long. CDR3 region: CASSLTGTDTEAFF. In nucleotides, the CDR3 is TGTGCCAGCAGCCTCACCGGCACCGACACTGAAGCTTTCTTT.

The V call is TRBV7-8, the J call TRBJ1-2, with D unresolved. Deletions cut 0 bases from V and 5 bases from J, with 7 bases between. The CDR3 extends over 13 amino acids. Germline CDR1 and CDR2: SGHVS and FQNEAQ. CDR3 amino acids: CASSLAKIYGYTF. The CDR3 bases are TGTGCCAGCAGCTTAGCCAAAATTTATGGCTACACCTTC.

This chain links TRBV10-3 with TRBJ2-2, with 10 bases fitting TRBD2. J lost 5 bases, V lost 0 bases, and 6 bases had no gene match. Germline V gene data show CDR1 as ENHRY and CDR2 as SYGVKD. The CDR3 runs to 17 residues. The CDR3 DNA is TGTGCCATCAGTGAGTCCCCTAGCGGGAGAGGGACCGGGGAGCTGTTTTTT. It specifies CAISESPSGRGTGELFF.

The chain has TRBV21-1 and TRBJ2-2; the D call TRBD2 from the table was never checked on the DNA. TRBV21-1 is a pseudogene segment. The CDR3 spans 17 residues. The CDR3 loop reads CASSKVGGTMNTGELFF. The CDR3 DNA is TGTGCCAGCAGCAAAGTGGGGGGAACCATGAACACCGGGGAGCTGTTTTTT.

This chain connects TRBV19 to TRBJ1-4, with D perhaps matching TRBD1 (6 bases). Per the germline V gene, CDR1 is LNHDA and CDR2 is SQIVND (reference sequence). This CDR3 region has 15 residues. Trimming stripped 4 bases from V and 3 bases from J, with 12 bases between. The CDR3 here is CASSTGRGANEKLFF. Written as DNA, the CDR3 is TGTGCCAGTAGTACCGGGAGGGGGGCTAATGAAAAACTGTTTTTT.

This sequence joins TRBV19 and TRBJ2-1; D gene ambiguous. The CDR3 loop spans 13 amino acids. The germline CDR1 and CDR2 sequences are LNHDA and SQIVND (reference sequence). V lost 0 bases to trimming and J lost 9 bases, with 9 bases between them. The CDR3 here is CASSIDGGSEQFF. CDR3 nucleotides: TGTGCCAGTAGTATAGACGGCGGAAGTGAGCAGTTCTTC.

CDR3 coding DNA: TGCGCCAGCAGCTTCCAGGGTTCTACTGAAGCTTTCTTT. It translates to CASSFQGSTEAFF. The V and J genes are TRBV5-1 and TRBJ1-1, with a tentative D call TRBD1 (5 bases). With 2 bases removed from V and 5 bases from J, the gap between germline ends came to 10 bases. This CDR3 is 13 amino acids long. Germline-derived CDR1 and CDR2 are SGHRS and YFSETQ.

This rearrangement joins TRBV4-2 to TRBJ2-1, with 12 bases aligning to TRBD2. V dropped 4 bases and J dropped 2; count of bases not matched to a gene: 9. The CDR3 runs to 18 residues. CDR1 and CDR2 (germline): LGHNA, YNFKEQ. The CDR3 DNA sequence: TGTGCCAGCAGCCCCCGGACTAGCGGGGTCACCCCCTACAATGAGCAGTTCTTC. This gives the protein CASSPRTSGVTPYNEQFF.

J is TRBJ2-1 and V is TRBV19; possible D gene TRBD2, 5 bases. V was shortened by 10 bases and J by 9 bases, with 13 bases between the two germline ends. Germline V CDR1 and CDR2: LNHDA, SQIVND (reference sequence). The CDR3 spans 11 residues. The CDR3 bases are TGTGCCATAACTCGGGATCTTGAGCAGTTCTTC. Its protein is CAITRDLEQFF.

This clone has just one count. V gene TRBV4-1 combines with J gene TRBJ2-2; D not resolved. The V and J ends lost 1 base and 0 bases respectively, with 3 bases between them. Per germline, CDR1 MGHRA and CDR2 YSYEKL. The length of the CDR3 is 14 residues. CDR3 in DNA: TGCGCCAGCAGCCAAGTCCCGAACACCGGGGAGCTGTTTTTT. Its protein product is CASSQVPNTGELFF.

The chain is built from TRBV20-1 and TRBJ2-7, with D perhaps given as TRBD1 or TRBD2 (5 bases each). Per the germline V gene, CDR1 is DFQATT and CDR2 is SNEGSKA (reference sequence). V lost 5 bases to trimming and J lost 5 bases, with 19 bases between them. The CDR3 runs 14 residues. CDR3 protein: CSAGDWGSSHEQYF. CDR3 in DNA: TGCAGTGCTGGTGACTGGGGGAGCTCTCACGAGCAGTACTTC.

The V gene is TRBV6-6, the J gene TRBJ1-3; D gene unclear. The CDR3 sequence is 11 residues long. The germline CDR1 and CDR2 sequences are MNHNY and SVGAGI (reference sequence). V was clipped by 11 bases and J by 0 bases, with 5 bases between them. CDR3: CALSSGNTIYF. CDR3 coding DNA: TGTGCCCTCTCCTCTGGAAACACCATATATTTT.

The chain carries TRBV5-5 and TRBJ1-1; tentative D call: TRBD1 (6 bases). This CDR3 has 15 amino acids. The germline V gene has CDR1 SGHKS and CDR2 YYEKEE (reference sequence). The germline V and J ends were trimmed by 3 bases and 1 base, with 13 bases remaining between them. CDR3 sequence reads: CASSWAQGSNTEAFF. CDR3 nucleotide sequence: TGTGCCAGCAGCTGGGCGCAGGGGTCGAACACTGAAGCTTTCTTT.

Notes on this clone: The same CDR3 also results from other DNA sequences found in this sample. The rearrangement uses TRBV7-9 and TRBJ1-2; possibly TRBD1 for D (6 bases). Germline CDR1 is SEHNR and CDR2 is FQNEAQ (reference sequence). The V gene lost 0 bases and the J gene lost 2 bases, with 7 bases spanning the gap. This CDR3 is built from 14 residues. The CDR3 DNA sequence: TGTGCCAGCAGCTTAGCCGGGACAAACTATGGCTACACCTTC. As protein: CASSLAGTNYGYTF.

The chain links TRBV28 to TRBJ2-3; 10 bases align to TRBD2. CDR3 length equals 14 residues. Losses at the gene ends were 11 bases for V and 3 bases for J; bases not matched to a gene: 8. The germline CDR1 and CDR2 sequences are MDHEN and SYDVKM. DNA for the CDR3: TGTGCCGTCCTGGCTAGCGGGAGAACAGATACGCAGTATTTT. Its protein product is CAVLASGRTDTQYF. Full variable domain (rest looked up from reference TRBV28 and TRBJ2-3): DVKVTQSSRYLVKRTGEKVFLECVQDMDHENMFWYRQDPGLGLRLIYFSYDVKMKEKGDIPEGYSVSREKKERFSLILESASTNQTSMYLCAVLASGRTDTQYFGPGTRLTVL.

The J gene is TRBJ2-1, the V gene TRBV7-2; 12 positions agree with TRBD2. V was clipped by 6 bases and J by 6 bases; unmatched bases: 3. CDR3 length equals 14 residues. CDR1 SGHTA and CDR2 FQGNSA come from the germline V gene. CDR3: CASRGTSGRNEQFF. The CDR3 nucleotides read TGTGCCAGCAGGGGGACTAGCGGGCGCAATGAGCAGTTCTTC.

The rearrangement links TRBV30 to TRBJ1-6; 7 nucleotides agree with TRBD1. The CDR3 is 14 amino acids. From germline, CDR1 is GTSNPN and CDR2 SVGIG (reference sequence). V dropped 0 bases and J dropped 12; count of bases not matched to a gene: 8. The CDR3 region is CAWSVEEGAVPLHF. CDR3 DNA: TGTGCCTGGAGTGTAGAGGAGGGGGCTGTACCCCTCCACTTT.

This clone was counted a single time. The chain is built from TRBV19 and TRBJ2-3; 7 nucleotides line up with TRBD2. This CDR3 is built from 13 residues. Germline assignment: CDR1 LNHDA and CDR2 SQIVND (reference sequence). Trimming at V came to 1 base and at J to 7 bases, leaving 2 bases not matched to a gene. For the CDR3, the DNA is TGTGCCAGTAGTATAGTGGGAGGGCATACGCAGTATTTT. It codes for CASSIVGGHTQYF.

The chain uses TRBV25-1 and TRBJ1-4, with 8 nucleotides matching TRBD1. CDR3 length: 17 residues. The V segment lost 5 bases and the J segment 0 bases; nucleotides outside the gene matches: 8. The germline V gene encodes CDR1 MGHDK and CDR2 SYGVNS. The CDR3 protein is CASSHWDRFSTNEKLFF. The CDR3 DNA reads TGTGCCAGCAGTCATTGGGACAGGTTTTCAACTAATGAAAAACTGTTTTTT. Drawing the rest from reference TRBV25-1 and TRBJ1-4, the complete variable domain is EADIYQTPRYLVIGTGKKITLECSQTMGHDKMYWYQQDPGMELHLIHYSYGVNSTEKGDLSSESTVSRIRTEHFPLTLESARPSHTSQYLCASSHWDRFSTNEKLFFGSGTQLSVL.

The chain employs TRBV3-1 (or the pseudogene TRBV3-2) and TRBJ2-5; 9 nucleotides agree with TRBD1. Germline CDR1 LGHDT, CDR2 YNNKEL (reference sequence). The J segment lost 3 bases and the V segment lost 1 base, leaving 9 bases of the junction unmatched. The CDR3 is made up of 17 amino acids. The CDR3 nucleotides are TGTGCCAGCAGCCAAGGTTACCGGGACAGGGTAAAAGAGACCCAGTACTTC. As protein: CASSQGYRDRVKETQYF.

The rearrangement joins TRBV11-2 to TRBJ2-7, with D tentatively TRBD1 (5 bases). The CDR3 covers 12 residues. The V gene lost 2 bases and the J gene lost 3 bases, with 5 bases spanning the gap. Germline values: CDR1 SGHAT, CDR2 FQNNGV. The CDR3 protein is CASSLTGYEQYF. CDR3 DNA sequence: TGTGCCAGCAGCTTAACAGGCTACGAGCAGTACTTC.

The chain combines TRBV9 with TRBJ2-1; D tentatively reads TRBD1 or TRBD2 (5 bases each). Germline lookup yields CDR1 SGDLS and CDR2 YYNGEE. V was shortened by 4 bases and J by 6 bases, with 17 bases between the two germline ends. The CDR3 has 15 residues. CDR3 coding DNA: TGTGCCAGCAGCAAGACAGACGGCCGGGGCAATGAGCAGTTCTTC. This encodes CASSKTDGRGNEQFF.

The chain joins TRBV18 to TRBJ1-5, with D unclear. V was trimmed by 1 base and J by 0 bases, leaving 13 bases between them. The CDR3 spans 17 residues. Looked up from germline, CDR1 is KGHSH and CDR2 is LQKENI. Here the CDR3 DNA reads TGTGCCAGCTCACCACGAGGTGGAGAGACTAGCAATCAGCCCCAGCATTTT. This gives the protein CASSPRGGETSNQPQHF.